Listed here is a single T cell receptor beta chain. The source of the sample is a study of TIL therapy for anti-PD-1-resistant metastatic lung cancer. Whole-study context: Tumors were harvested before any PD-1/PD-L1 blockade. Most patients had lung adenocarcinoma.

Time point in this sample: pre-treatment sample, taken before nivolumab and TIL therapy. Sequencing used immunoSEQ v3. The table came from immunoSEQ multiplex PCR; TCRdb's copy has only in-frame clones and leaves some out. The sample gives tens of thousands of clones, 55% to 70% of which show up once; about 6.8% is in the top ten. Germline V gives CDR1 SEHNR, CDR2 FQNEAQ (reference sequence). The CDR3 is made up of 14 amino acids. Deletions cut 0 bases from V and 10 bases from J, with 13 bases between. The sequence was collected from a person aged 30 to 80 with non-small cell lung cancer. This chain joins TRBV7-9 and TRBJ2-1; D gene uncertain. Sequences were derived from blood, sampled at baseline. The CDR3 DNA is TGTGCCAGCAGCTTAGCGGCGACACGCGAGGAGCAGTTCTTC. This encodes CASSLAATREEQFF.